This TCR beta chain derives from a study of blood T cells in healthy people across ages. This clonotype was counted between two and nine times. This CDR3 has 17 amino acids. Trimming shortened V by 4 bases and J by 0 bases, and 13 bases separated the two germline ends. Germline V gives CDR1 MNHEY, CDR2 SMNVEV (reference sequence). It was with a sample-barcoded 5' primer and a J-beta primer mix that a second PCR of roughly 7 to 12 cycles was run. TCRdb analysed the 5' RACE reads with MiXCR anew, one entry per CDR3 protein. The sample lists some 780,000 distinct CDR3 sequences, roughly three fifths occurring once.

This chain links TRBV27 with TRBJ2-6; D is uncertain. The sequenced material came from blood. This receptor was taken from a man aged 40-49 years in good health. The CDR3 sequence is CASSWAALFSGANVLTF. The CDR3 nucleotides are TGTGCCAGCAGTTGGGCAGCCCTCTTCTCTGGGGCCAACGTCCTGACTTTC.